This T cell receptor (beta chain) was captured by sequencing in a study of shared T cell receptors in the human thymus. Clones were read by immunoSEQ multiplex PCR, and TCRdb kept only the in-frame ones, dropping some. The table records 700,000 or so clones, 80% to 90% of them present only once. The CDR3 spans 18 residues. Germline CDR1 reads SNHLY; CDR2 reads FYNNEI. The junction had 18 bases not matched to a gene; V was cut back by 6 bases and J by 8 bases. This same sample was also taken into another study, of human thymus T cells. Turning to that study: Thymus tissue for the work was resected from patients undergoing corrective heart surgery. Across thymic and blood repertoires, the usage of V and J genes appeared to be biased. Thymic repertoires from unrelated individuals overlapped highly, related research reported.

The sample taken for sequencing was thymocytes. This TCR was sampled from a girl less than two years old with a congenital heart defect. The J gene is TRBJ2-2, the V gene TRBV2, with TRBD1 matching 10 bases. The CDR3 loop reads CASRKPSGGTGVTGELFF. The CDR3 DNA reads TGTGCCAGCAGGAAACCCAGCGGCGGGACAGGGGTAACGGGGGAGCTGTTTTTT.